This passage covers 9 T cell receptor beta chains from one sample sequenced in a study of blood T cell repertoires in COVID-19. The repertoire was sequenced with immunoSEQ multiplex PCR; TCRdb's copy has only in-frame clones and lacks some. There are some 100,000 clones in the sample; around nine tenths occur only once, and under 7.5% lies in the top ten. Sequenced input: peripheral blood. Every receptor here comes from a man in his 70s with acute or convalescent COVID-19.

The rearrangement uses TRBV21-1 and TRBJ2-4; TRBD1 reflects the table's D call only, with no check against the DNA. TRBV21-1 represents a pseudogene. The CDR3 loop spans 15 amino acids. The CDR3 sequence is CASSRLTGSKNIQYF. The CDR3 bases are TGTGCCAGCAGCCGGTTAACAGGGTCGAAAAACATTCAGTACTTC.

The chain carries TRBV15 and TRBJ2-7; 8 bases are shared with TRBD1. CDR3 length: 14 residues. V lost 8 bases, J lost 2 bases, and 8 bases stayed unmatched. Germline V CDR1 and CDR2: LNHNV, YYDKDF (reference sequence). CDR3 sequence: CATARDRTPYEQYF. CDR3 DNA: TGTGCCACCGCCAGGGACAGGACTCCCTACGAGCAGTACTTC.

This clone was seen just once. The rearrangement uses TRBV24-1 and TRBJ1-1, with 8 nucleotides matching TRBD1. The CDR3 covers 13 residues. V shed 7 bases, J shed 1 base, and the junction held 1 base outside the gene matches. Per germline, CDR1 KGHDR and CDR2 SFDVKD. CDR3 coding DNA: TGTGCCACCAGAGGACAGGGGAACACTGAAGCTTTCTTT. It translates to CATRGQGNTEAFF.

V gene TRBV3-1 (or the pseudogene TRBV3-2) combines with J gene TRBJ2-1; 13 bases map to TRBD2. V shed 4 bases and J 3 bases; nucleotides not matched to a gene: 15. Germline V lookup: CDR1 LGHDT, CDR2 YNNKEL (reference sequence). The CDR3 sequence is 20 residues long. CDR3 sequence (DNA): TGTGCCAGCAGCCCCCCTTATACGGGACTAGCGGGAAATATCTACAATGAGCAGTTCTTC. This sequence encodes CASSPPYTGLAGNIYNEQFF.

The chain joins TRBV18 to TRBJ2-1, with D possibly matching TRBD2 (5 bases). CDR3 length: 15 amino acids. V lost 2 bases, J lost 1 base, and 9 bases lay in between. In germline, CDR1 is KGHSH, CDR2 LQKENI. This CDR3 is CASSPSAGSYNEQFF. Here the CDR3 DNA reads TGTGCCAGCTCACCATCGGCGGGTTCCTACAATGAGCAGTTCTTC. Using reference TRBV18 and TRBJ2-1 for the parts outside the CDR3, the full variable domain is NAGVMQNPRHLVRRRGQEARLRCSPMKGHSHVYWYRQLPEEGLKFMVYLQKENIIDESGMPKERFSAEFPKEGPSILRIQQVVRGDSAAYFCASSPSAGSYNEQFFGPGTRLTVL.

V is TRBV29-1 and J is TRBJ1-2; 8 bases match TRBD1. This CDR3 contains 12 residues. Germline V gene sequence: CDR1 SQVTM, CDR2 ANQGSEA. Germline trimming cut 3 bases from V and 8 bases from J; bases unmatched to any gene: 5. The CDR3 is CSVEDRVRGYTF. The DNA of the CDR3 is TGCAGCGTTGAGGACAGGGTGAGGGGCTACACCTTC.

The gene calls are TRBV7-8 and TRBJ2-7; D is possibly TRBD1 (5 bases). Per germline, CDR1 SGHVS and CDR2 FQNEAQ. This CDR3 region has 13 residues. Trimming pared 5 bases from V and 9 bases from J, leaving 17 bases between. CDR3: CASSPDNGMGQYF. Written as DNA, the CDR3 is TGTGCCAGCAGCCCGGACAACGGAATGGGGCAGTACTTC.

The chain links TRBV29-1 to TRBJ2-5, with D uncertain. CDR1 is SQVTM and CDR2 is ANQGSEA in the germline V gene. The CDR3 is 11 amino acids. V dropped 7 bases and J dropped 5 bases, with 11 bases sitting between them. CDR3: CSGHARETQYF. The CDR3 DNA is TGCAGCGGGCATGCACGTGAGACCCAGTACTTC.

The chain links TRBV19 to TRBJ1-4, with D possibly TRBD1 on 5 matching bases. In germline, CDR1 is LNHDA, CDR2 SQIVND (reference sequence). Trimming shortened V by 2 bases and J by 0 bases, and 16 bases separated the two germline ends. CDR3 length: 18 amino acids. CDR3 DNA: TGTGCCAGTAGTATAAGGGGACTGACACATGCAACTAATGAAAAACTGTTTTTT. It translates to CASSIRGLTHATNEKLFF.